These 27 T cell receptor beta chains were sequenced from one sample in a study of cytomegalovirus exposure and HLA in healthy donors. The PCR employed 60 Vbeta primers together with 13 Jbeta primers. Here immunoSEQ multiplex PCR was the method, and the copy in TCRdb shows in-frame clones only, minus some. The sample lists approximately 150,000 clones, almost 80% occurring once. Sequenced: PBMCs. These receptors were collected from a man aged 35-49 years in good health and CMV-seropositive.

The chain is built from TRBV6-1 and TRBJ1-4, with a weak D call TRBD1 (6 bases). V lost 1 base to trimming and J lost 4 bases, with 7 bases between them. Germline CDR1 and CDR2: MNHNS and SASEGT. This CDR3 contains 14 residues. The CDR3 spells CASSEGRGNEKLFF. Here the CDR3 DNA reads TGTGCCAGCAGTGAAGGCAGGGGTAATGAAAAACTGTTTTTT.

V gene TRBV11-3 combines with J gene TRBJ2-7; a possible D gene is TRBD1 (5 bases). Trimming shortened V by 0 bases and J by 4 bases, and 19 bases separated the two germline ends. The CDR3 covers 17 residues. Looked up from germline, CDR1 is SGHNT and CDR2 is YENEEA. The CDR3 sequence: CASSLDGIQQGRYEQYF. CDR3 DNA sequence: TGTGCCAGCAGCTTAGATGGGATTCAGCAGGGAAGGTACGAGCAGTACTTC.

This clone was counted a few times. This sequence joins TRBV30 and TRBJ2-7, with 8 bases matching TRBD1. CDR1 and CDR2 from the germline V gene are GTSNPN and SVGIG (reference sequence). The trim removed 3 bases at V and 8 bases at J, leaving 9 bases unmatched. The CDR3 runs 13 residues. The CDR3 loop reads CAWSGTGAHKQYF. The CDR3 DNA is TGTGCCTGGAGCGGGACAGGAGCCCATAAGCAGTACTTC.

This clone occurred once. The chain couples TRBV19 to TRBJ1-2, with TRBD1 matching over 9 bases. V gave up 2 bases and J gave up 5 bases; unmatched junction bases: 6. The CDR3 runs 15 residues. Per germline, CDR1 LNHDA and CDR2 SQIVND (reference sequence). The CDR3 DNA sequence: TGTGCCAGTAGTATACAGGCGGGACAGGGTTATGGCTACACCTTC. This translates into CASSIQAGQGYGYTF.

The CDR3 loop reads CASSPHMGGEQYF. The CDR3 coding sequence is TGTGCCAGCAGTCCACATATGGGAGGCGAGCAGTACTTC. The rearrangement joins TRBV28 to TRBJ2-7; D possibly corresponds to TRBD2 (6 bases). There are 13 residues in the CDR3. V was clipped by 5 bases and J by 6 bases, with 14 bases between them. Per the germline V gene, CDR1 is MDHEN and CDR2 is SYDVKM.

V is TRBV29-1 and J is TRBJ2-1; TRBD2 might be the D (5 bases). Trimming took off 4 bases at V and 9 bases at J, with 13 bases between the two ends. The CDR3 runs to 12 residues. Germline V gene lookup returns CDR1 SQVTM and CDR2 ANQGSEA. This chain's CDR3 is CSVGGSEGEQFF. For the CDR3, the DNA is TGCAGCGTTGGGGGTAGCGAGGGTGAGCAGTTCTTC.

V usage is TRBV5-6 and J usage is TRBJ1-2, with D possibly matching TRBD1 (6 bases). The CDR3 consists of 13 residues. V dropped 1 base and J dropped 8 bases, with 12 bases sitting between them. CDR1 and CDR2 from the germline V gene are SGHDT and YYEEEE. CDR3 protein: CASSLYDQGGYTF. In nucleotides, the CDR3 is TGTGCCAGCAGCTTGTACGATCAGGGGGGCTACACCTTC.

In its sample, this clone was seen once. V usage is TRBV27 and J usage is TRBJ2-6; TRBD1 is a possible D gene (7 bases). The CDR3 consists of 18 residues. V lost 2 bases and J 0 bases, leaving 14 bases between the germline ends. CDR1 and CDR2 from the germline V gene are MNHEY and SMNVEV (reference sequence). This chain's CDR3 is CASSLGGTAASGANVLTF. CDR3 nucleotides: TGTGCCAGCAGTTTAGGCGGGACAGCAGCCTCTGGGGCCAACGTCCTGACTTTC.

This chain connects TRBV13 to TRBJ2-5, with 8 bases fitting TRBD2. The J call may be faulty, since TRBJ2-7 better matches the DNA end. This CDR3 region has 17 residues. Germline V gene lookup returns CDR1 PRHDT and CDR2 FYEKMQ (reference sequence). The CDR3 spells CASRRFKGIAGTHEQYF. The CDR3 DNA reads TGTGCCAGCAGGCGTTTCAAGGGGATAGCGGGAACCCACGAGCAGTACTTC.

The DNA of the CDR3 is TGTGCCAGCAGCTTTACAGGGGCTAACTATGGCTACACCTTC. Its protein product is CASSFTGANYGYTF. This chain joins TRBV7-9 and TRBJ1-2; the match to TRBD1 covers 7 bases. The ends lost 3 bases at V and 0 bases at J; junction bases unmatched: 1. The CDR3 loop spans 14 amino acids. Germline-derived CDR1 and CDR2 are SEHNR and FQNEAQ (reference sequence). The variable domain in full, completed from reference TRBV7-9 and TRBJ1-2, reads DTGVSQNPRHKITKRGQNVTFRCDPISEHNRLYWYRQTLGQGPEFLTYFQNEAQLEKSRLLSDRFSAERPKGSFSTLEIQRTEQGDSAMYLCASSFTGANYGYTFGSGTRLTVV.

V and J are TRBV29-1 and TRBJ2-1, with 9 bases that match TRBD1. The trim removed 6 bases at V and 7 bases at J, leaving 13 bases unmatched. The germline gives CDR1 SQVTM, CDR2 ANQGSEA. The CDR3 sequence is 15 residues long. The CDR3 DNA follows: TGCAGCGTCCGGGCCGGAGGGACAGGGCAAAATGAGCAGTTCTTC. Its protein is CSVRAGGTGQNEQFF.

This chain uses TRBV28 with TRBJ1-1; 7 bases line up with TRBD1. CDR3 length: 16 amino acids. Looked up from germline, CDR1 is MDHEN and CDR2 is SYDVKM. Unmatched junction bases numbered 7, after V lost 3 bases and J lost 0 bases. CDR3 nucleotides: TGTGCCAGCAGTTTTCAGGGGGGCGCGATGAACACTGAAGCTTTCTTT. It yields the protein CASSFQGGAMNTEAFF.

The chain has TRBV30 and TRBJ1-5; no reliable D call. This CDR3 spans 13 amino acids. The V and J ends lost 7 bases and 3 bases respectively, with 13 bases between them. Germline V gives CDR1 GTSNPN, CDR2 SVGIG (reference sequence). The CDR3 DNA is TGTGCCTACCGGAGGACCGACAATCAGCCCCAGCATTTT. This codes for CAYRRTDNQPQHF.

Here the CDR3 reads CASSQGAETGELFF. The CDR3 DNA reads TGTGCCAGCTCACAGGGGGCTGAGACCGGGGAGCTGTTTTTT. The J gene is TRBJ2-2, the V gene TRBV18, with 7 bases that match TRBD1. Germline-derived CDR1 and CDR2 are KGHSH and LQKENI. V shed 4 bases, J shed 5 bases, and the junction held 4 bases outside the gene matches. The CDR3 sequence is 14 residues long.

This clone occurred a few times. J is TRBJ2-3 and V is TRBV2; the match to TRBD1 covers 9 bases. Germline CDR1 SNHLY, CDR2 FYNNEI. This CDR3 is 14 amino acids long. Trimming took 10 bases from V and 4 from J; bases not matched to a gene: 9. This chain's CDR3 is CATLLQGAADTQYF. CDR3 coding DNA: TGTGCCACCTTACTACAGGGGGCTGCAGATACGCAGTATTTT.

The rearrangement links TRBV27 to TRBJ1-3; D call uncertain. The CDR3 has 17 amino acids. Trimming took 0 bases from V and 0 from J, leaving 12 bases between them. Germline CDR1 is MNHEY and CDR2 is SMNVEV (reference sequence). The CDR3 bases are TGTGCCAGCAGTTTATCGATGAGGTCGCCCTCTGGAAACACCATATATTTT. Translated, it gives CASSLSMRSPSGNTIYF.

This clone was observed a few times. The rearrangement links TRBV27 to TRBJ2-3, with D maybe TRBD2 (7 bases). In germline, CDR1 is MNHEY, CDR2 SMNVEV (reference sequence). The CDR3 extends over 17 amino acids. V shed 5 bases and J shed 0 bases, with 18 bases lying between them. CDR3 loop: CASSPRGGSLSTDTQYF. Here the CDR3 DNA reads TGTGCCAGCAGTCCTAGGGGGGGGTCCCTCAGCACAGATACGCAGTATTTT.

The V and J genes are TRBV11-1 and TRBJ1-1; 10 bases are a match to TRBD1. CDR3 length equals 18 residues. Trimming removed 4 bases from V and 3 bases from J; junction bases left unmatched: 14. Germline CDR1 is SGHAT and CDR2 is FQDESV (reference sequence). CDR3 sequence reads: CASSSRRAGTGVYTEAFF. The DNA for the CDR3 is TGTGCCAGCAGCTCGCGACGAGCCGGGACAGGGGTGTACACTGAAGCTTTCTTT.

V is TRBV5-1 and J is TRBJ2-7; D possibly corresponds to TRBD1 (6 bases). Germline CDR1 reads SGHRS; CDR2 reads YFSETQ. V was trimmed by 1 base and J by 3 bases, leaving 11 bases between them. There are 14 residues in the CDR3. The CDR3 region has the DNA TGCGCCAGCAGCTTGTCACAGGGCAACTACGAGCAGTACTTC. This gives the protein CASSLSQGNYEQYF.

The CDR3: CAARGQDNTGELFF. The DNA of the CDR3 is TGTGCCGCCCGCGGACAGGATAACACCGGGGAGCTGTTTTTT. This chain uses TRBV6-6 with TRBJ2-2, with TRBD1 matching 7 bases. The CDR3 consists of 14 residues. The germline CDR1 and CDR2 sequences are MNHNY and SVGAGI (reference sequence). Losses at the gene ends were 11 bases for V and 2 bases for J; bases not matched to a gene: 8.

The chain employs TRBV4-2 and TRBJ1-2; D is unresolved. CDR1 is LGHNA, CDR2 YNFKEQ, per germline. The CDR3 extends over 18 amino acids. V was shortened by 1 base and J by 0 bases, with 18 bases between the two germline ends. DNA for the CDR3: TGTGCCAGCAGCCAAGGGAGAGGCGAGTCCGCAGCTAACTATGGCTACACCTTC. This sequence encodes CASSQGRGESAANYGYTF.

The chain recombines TRBV6-5 with TRBJ2-4; D uncertain. V lost 5 bases and J 0 bases, leaving 8 bases between the germline ends. This CDR3 contains 14 residues. Germline values: CDR1 MNHEY, CDR2 SVGAGI. As DNA, the CDR3 is TGTGCCAGCAGTCCCCAGGTAGCCAAAAACATTCAGTACTTC. As protein: CASSPQVAKNIQYF.

The chain combines TRBV5-3 with TRBJ1-1; D not resolved. TRBV5-3 is assigned to the ORF class and has an uncertain function. The CDR3 is 10 residues long. Trimming removed 2 bases from V and 11 bases from J, with 7 bases in between. The CDR3 DNA follows: TGTGCCAGAAGCTTTCCCCGGGCTTTCTTT. As protein: CARSFPRAFF.

The rearrangement links TRBV2 to TRBJ2-3; tentatively, D is TRBD1 (5 bases). The length of the CDR3 is 14 residues. V lost 4 bases and J lost 2, with 10 bases in between. CDR1 is SNHLY and CDR2 is FYNNEI in the germline V gene. The CDR3: CASSVQGYTDTQYF. The CDR3 region has the DNA TGTGCCAGCAGTGTGCAGGGTTACACAGATACGCAGTATTTT. Supplemented by reference TRBV2 and TRBJ2-3, the full variable domain reads EPEVTQTPSHQVTQMGQEVILRCVPISNHLYFYWYRQILGQKVEFLVSFYNNEISEKSEIFDDQFSVERPDGSNFTLKIRSTKLEDSAMYFCASSVQGYTDTQYFGPGTRLTVL.

This chain uses TRBV15 with TRBJ2-7; 9 bases align to TRBD2. Germline V gene lookup returns CDR1 LNHNV and CDR2 YYDKDF (reference sequence). V trimming: 2 bases; J trimming: 2 bases; junction bases outside the gene matches: 4. The CDR3 sequence is 15 residues long. CDR3 loop: CATSRTIAGAYEQYF. The CDR3 coding sequence is TGTGCCACCAGCAGAACAATAGCGGGGGCCTACGAGCAGTACTTC. Variable domain in full (rest from reference TRBV15 and TRBJ2-7): DAMVIQNPRYQVTQFGKPVTLSCSQTLNHNVMYWYQQKSSQAPKLLFHYYDKDFNNEADTPDNFQSRRPNTSFCFLDIRSPGLGDTAMYLCATSRTIAGAYEQYFGPGTRLTVT.

The chain is built from TRBV5-8 and TRBJ2-1; 13 bases align to TRBD2. Germline V gene lookup returns CDR1 SGHTS and CDR2 YDEGEE. The CDR3 totals 16 residues. Germline trimming cut 3 bases from V and 8 bases from J; bases unmatched to any gene: 8. CDR3 in amino acids: CASSSGLAGSADEQFF. The CDR3 DNA follows: TGTGCCAGCAGCTCGGGACTAGCGGGGTCGGCGGATGAGCAGTTCTTC.

This clone showed up just a few times. Here the CDR3 reads CASGDSVDTIYF. The CDR3 DNA reads as TGTGCCAGCGGGGACTCGGTGGACACCATATATTTT. The chain couples TRBV9 to TRBJ1-3; D may be TRBD1 (5 bases). Germline CDR1 and CDR2: SGDLS and YYNGEE. Between the trimmed V and J ends, which lost 7 bases and 8 bases, there was a span of 13 bases. The CDR3 totals 12 residues.